A single sample gave rise to the 30 T cell receptor beta chains below, sequenced in a study of T cells after yellow fever vaccination. TCRdb recomputed calls from the 5' RACE reads with MiXCR, one row per CDR3 protein. Among 150,000 to 200,000 distinct CDR3 sequences listed, 9.3% were seen once. This sample comprised CD8+ T cells sorted from PBMCs, obtained 45 days after the yellow fever booster vaccination. The receptors derive from a young man who received the YFV17D yellow fever vaccine.

This clonotype has more than one count but fewer than ten. V is TRBV6-5 and J is TRBJ2-7; D may be TRBD1 (6 bases). The CDR3 is 17 amino acids. Looked up from germline, CDR1 is MNHEY and CDR2 is SVGAGI. V lost 1 base and J 0 bases, leaving 16 bases between the germline ends. CDR3 region: CASSYWDGQGFSYEQYF. The CDR3 nucleotides are TGTGCCAGCAGTTACTGGGACGGCCAGGGGTTCTCCTACGAGCAGTACTTC.

This chain uses TRBV27 with TRBJ1-1; D remains ambiguous. Trimming left V 6 bases short and J 3 bases short, with 14 bases between. The CDR3 spans 14 residues. Germline V gene sequence: CDR1 MNHEY, CDR2 SMNVEV (reference sequence). Here the CDR3 reads CASSAGTHHTEAFF. In nucleotides, the CDR3 is TGTGCCAGCAGCGCGGGAACCCACCACACTGAAGCTTTCTTT.

This clonotype was seen ten or more times. CDR3 DNA: TGCGCCAGCAGCCAAGATCCGGAAAATGAAGCTTTCTTT. Translation gives CASSQDPENEAFF. This chain connects TRBV4-1 to TRBJ1-1, with unresolved D. The germline V gene encodes CDR1 MGHRA and CDR2 YSYEKL. V was trimmed by 0 bases and J by 7 bases, leaving 9 bases between them. This CDR3 comprises 13 residues.

This clonotype was counted between two and nine times. CDR3 amino acids: CSVASGFEQYV. The CDR3 region has the DNA TGCAGCGTTGCATCCGGGTTTGAGCAGTACGTC. The chain is built from TRBV29-1 and TRBJ2-7, with D uncertain. This CDR3 has 11 amino acids. Germline CDR1 reads SQVTM; CDR2 reads ANQGSEA. V was pared by 4 bases and J by 7 bases, with 11 bases between.

The chain recombines TRBV6-1 with TRBJ1-5; D might be TRBD1 (6 bases). The V and J ends lost 5 bases and 1 base respectively, with 9 bases between them. Germline loops: CDR1 MNHNS, CDR2 SASEGT. The CDR3 has 14 residues. The CDR3 nucleotides are TGTGCCAGCAGTAGGGACATAAGCAATCAGCCCCAGCATTTT. It yields the protein CASSRDISNQPQHF.

This chain connects TRBV4-2 to TRBJ2-2; no firm D call. V lost 1 base, J lost 0 bases, and 6 bases lay in between. This CDR3 region has 15 residues. CDR1 and CDR2 from the germline V gene are LGHNA and YNFKEQ. The CDR3 region is CASSQGVTNTGELFF. CDR3 in DNA: TGTGCCAGCAGCCAAGGGGTAACGAACACCGGGGAGCTGTTTTTT.

This clonotype was recorded many times. This sequence joins TRBV7-6 and TRBJ1-6; D is possibly TRBD1 (6 bases). CDR1 is SGHVS, CDR2 FNYEAQ, per germline. V lost 5 bases, J lost 9 bases, and 11 bases lay in between. The CDR3 consists of 13 residues. The CDR3 DNA reads TGTGCCAGCAGCCAGGGGAATGGTTCACCCCTCCACTTT. As protein: CASSQGNGSPLHF.

In its sample, this clonotype was seen a few times. V and J are TRBV27 and TRBJ2-1; 11 nucleotides align to TRBD2. This CDR3 contains 17 residues. Trimming at V came to 8 bases and at J to 1 base, leaving 10 bases not matched to a gene. Germline CDR1 is MNHEY and CDR2 is SMNVEV (reference sequence). CDR3 residues: CASATSGGPISYNEQFF. The CDR3 bases are TGTGCCAGCGCCACTAGCGGGGGCCCGATTTCCTACAATGAGCAGTTCTTC.

This sequence joins TRBV11-2 and TRBJ1-2; 7 nucleotides line up with TRBD1. The CDR3 length is 12 residues. Germline CDR1 is SGHAT and CDR2 is FQNNGV. With V trimmed by 3 bases and J by 13 bases, 8 bases remained unmatched. The CDR3 protein is CASSFPRQGCTF. The CDR3 region has the DNA TGTGCCAGCAGCTTCCCCCGACAGGGTTGCACCTTC. Based on the CDR3 plus reference TRBV11-2 and TRBJ1-2, the full variable domain is EAGVAQSPRYKIIEKRQSVAFWCNPISGHATLYWYQQILGQGPKLLIQFQNNGVVDDSQLPKDRFSAERLKGVDSTLKIQPAKLEDSAVYLCASSFPRQGCTFGSGTRLTVV.

Turning to this clonotype: A clone one base away is much larger, so this may be a read error. V and J are TRBV5-6 and TRBJ2-3; D not resolved. The CDR3 spans 13 residues. Germline lookup yields CDR1 SGHDT and CDR2 YYEEEE. The CDR3 is CASGFGGTDTQYF. The CDR3 bases are TGTGCCAGCGGCTTTGGGGGCACAGATACGCAGTATTTT.

In its sample, this clonotype was seen a few times. This chain joins TRBV7-9 and TRBJ2-3, with D perhaps TRBD2 (6 bases). The CDR3 runs 12 residues. Germline V CDR1 and CDR2: SEHNR, FQNEAQ (reference sequence). V gave up 5 bases and J gave up 11 bases, with 14 bases separating them. In DNA form, the CDR3 reads TGTGCCAGCAGCCGGGGGAAGGCCGAGCAGTATTTT. This codes for CASSRGKAEQYF.

This clonotype was seen only a few times. This chain joins TRBV27 and TRBJ1-2; 8 bases align to TRBD1. After removal of 3 bases from V and 5 bases from J, the junction contained 8 bases not matched to a gene. The CDR3 is 15 amino acids. CDR1 and CDR2 (germline): MNHEY, SMNVEV (reference sequence). CDR3 region: CASSLGQGARYGYTF. CDR3 bases: TGTGCCAGCAGTTTGGGGCAGGGGGCGAGGTATGGCTACACCTTC.

J is TRBJ2-3 and V is TRBV12-3 or TRBV12-4; 16 nucleotides agree with TRBD2. The V and J ends lost 4 bases and 4 bases, in that order; junction bases with no gene match: 5. The CDR3 covers 17 residues. This CDR3 is CASSSGTSGGESDTQYF. CDR3 sequence (DNA): TGTGCCAGCAGTTCCGGGACTAGCGGGGGGGAGTCAGATACGCAGTATTTT.

This clonotype was counted a few times. The V call is TRBV27, the J call TRBJ2-2; 8 bases are shared with TRBD2. CDR1 is MNHEY and CDR2 is SMNVEV in the germline V gene (reference sequence). There are 16 residues in the CDR3. The ends lost 5 bases at V and 0 bases at J; junction bases unmatched: 5. Here the CDR3 reads CASSTGGFANTGELFF. As DNA, the CDR3 is TGTGCCAGCAGTACGGGGGGGTTCGCGAACACCGGGGAGCTGTTTTTT.

There are many counts of this clonotype. This chain joins TRBV12-3 or TRBV12-4 and TRBJ2-5, with unresolved D. CDR3 size: 11 residues. The ends were cut back, 3 bases at V and 5 bases at J, with 4 bases in the middle. The CDR3 sequence is CASSFSETQYF. In DNA form, the CDR3 reads TGTGCCAGCAGTTTCTCGGAGACCCAGTACTTC.

The J gene is TRBJ2-7, the V gene TRBV29-1; 9 nucleotides match TRBD1. Looked up from germline, CDR1 is SQVTM and CDR2 is ANQGSEA. The V segment lost 1 base and the J segment 5 bases; nucleotides outside the gene matches: 15. CDR3 length equals 17 residues. The CDR3, as DNA: TGCAGCGTTGAAGGTCTCAGTCAGGGACAGGGAATGAACGAGCAGTACTTC. The encoded protein is CSVEGLSQGQGMNEQYF.

This clonotype was detected ten times or more. This chain uses TRBV19 with TRBJ2-2, with 7 bases identical to TRBD1. CDR1 LNHDA and CDR2 SQIVND come from the germline V gene (reference sequence). Trimming took 6 bases from V and 4 from J; bases not matched to a gene: 8. The CDR3 contains 15 residues. The CDR3, as DNA: TGTGCCAGTAGCAGTGGGACAGCCGCCACCGGGGAGCTGTTTTTT. Protein sequence: CASSSGTAATGELFF.

The V and J genes are TRBV4-1 and TRBJ2-6; TRBD2 might be the D (5 bases). This CDR3 contains 15 residues. Trimming shortened V by 4 bases and J by 4 bases, and 11 bases separated the two germline ends. Germline assignment: CDR1 MGHRA and CDR2 YSYEKL. As DNA, the CDR3 is TGCGCCAGCAGCCCCTCCGGCGGGGGGGCCAACGTCCTGACTTTC. It encodes CASSPSGGGANVLTF.

A few counts support this clonotype. The rearrangement uses TRBV27 and TRBJ2-2; D assignment may be TRBD1 or TRBD2 (5 bases each). Germline values: CDR1 MNHEY, CDR2 SMNVEV (reference sequence). The CDR3 contains 14 residues. Trimming cost V 0 bases and J 7 bases, with 9 bases left between them. The CDR3 sequence is CASSLSWGNGELFF. In DNA form, the CDR3 reads TGTGCCAGCAGTTTATCGTGGGGGAACGGGGAGCTGTTTTTT.

V usage is TRBV6-5 and J usage is TRBJ1-5; D unclear. There are 16 residues in the CDR3. Trimming took off 5 bases at V and 4 bases at J, with 18 bases between the two ends. Germline CDR1 and CDR2: MNHEY and SVGAGI. For the CDR3, the DNA is TGTGCCAGCAGTGTTAGTGTAGGCAGGAAGAATCAGCCCCAGCATTTT. This sequence encodes CASSVSVGRKNQPQHF.

This clonotype was seen ten or more times. The junction departs from the called germline gene at one end, perhaps through a read error. J is TRBJ1-6 and V is TRBV6-2 or TRBV6-3; D possibly corresponds to TRBD1 (5 bases). Germline lookup yields CDR1 MNHEY and CDR2 SVGEGT. This CDR3 is built from 11 residues. The CDR3 bases are TGTGCCAGCAATAATCCGGGACCCCACCACTTT. As protein: CASNNPGPHHF.

The chain uses TRBV7-9 and TRBJ2-2; 8 bases match TRBD1. The CDR3 has 16 residues. Germline assignment: CDR1 SEHNR and CDR2 FQNEAQ (reference sequence). V trimming: 5 bases; J trimming: 3 bases; junction bases outside the gene matches: 8. This CDR3 is CASSQTGTGDTGELFF. In DNA form, the CDR3 reads TGTGCCAGCAGCCAGACCGGGACAGGAGACACCGGGGAGCTGTTTTTT.

This clonotype was observed at least ten times. This chain joins TRBV27 and TRBJ2-5; 9 bases agree with TRBD1. CDR3 length: 14 residues. The junction had 6 bases not matched to a gene; V was cut back by 5 bases and J by 5 bases. CDR1 MNHEY and CDR2 SMNVEV come from the germline V gene (reference sequence). In nucleotides, the CDR3 is TGTGCCAGCAGTCCGGGACAGGGAAGCGAGACCCAGTACTTC. Its translation: CASSPGQGSETQYF.

This clonotype was observed a few times. V and J are TRBV4-3 and TRBJ1-1; D gene uncertain. The ends were cut back, 4 bases at V and 0 bases at J, with 9 bases in the middle. Germline values: CDR1 LGHNA, CDR2 YSLEER. There are 14 residues in the CDR3. For the CDR3, the DNA is TGCGCCAGCAGCCCCCGGACTTTGAACACTGAAGCTTTCTTT. Translating gives CASSPRTLNTEAFF.

V is TRBV6-1 and J is TRBJ1-3; tentatively, D is TRBD1 (5 bases). This CDR3 spans 13 amino acids. Germline V CDR1 and CDR2: MNHNS, SASEGT. V was pared by 2 bases and J by 4 bases, with 6 bases between. DNA for the CDR3: TGTGCCAGCAGTGAATCAGGGGGAAACACCATATATTTT. Encoded protein: CASSESGGNTIYF.

This clonotype was detected only a few times. The chain has TRBV7-9 and TRBJ2-1; TRBD2 aligns across 7 bases. The V gene end was trimmed by 6 bases and the J gene end by 6 bases; junction bases not matched to a gene: 5. Germline values: CDR1 SEHNR, CDR2 FQNEAQ (reference sequence). CDR3 length: 13 residues. This chain's CDR3 is CASSSGLPNEQFF. Written as DNA, the CDR3 is TGTGCCAGCAGTTCGGGACTACCCAATGAGCAGTTCTTC.

This clonotype was counted ten times or more. V and J are TRBV6-5 and TRBJ2-1; D is perhaps TRBD1 or TRBD2 (5 bases each). Germline lookup yields CDR1 MNHEY and CDR2 SVGAGI. The V end lost 0 bases, the J end lost 0 bases, and 6 bases lay between the germline ends. This CDR3 has 15 residues. The chain's CDR3 is CASSYSGGSYNEQFF. DNA for the CDR3: TGTGCCAGCAGTTACTCTGGGGGCTCCTACAATGAGCAGTTCTTC.

The V gene is TRBV4-2, the J gene TRBJ2-7, with TRBD2 as a possible D gene (6 bases). Trimming cost V 5 bases and J 5 bases, with 10 bases left between them. The germline CDR1 and CDR2 sequences are LGHNA and YNFKEQ. The CDR3 sequence is 12 residues long. CDR3 sequence: CASSEGGHEQYF. DNA of the CDR3: TGTGCCAGCAGCGAGGGAGGACACGAGCAGTACTTC.

This clonotype has ten or more counts. This chain connects TRBV3-1 to TRBJ1-5; D uncertain. The CDR3 loop spans 15 amino acids. The germline V and J ends were trimmed by 4 bases and 0 bases, with 10 bases remaining between them. Germline V gives CDR1 LGHDT, CDR2 YNNKEL (reference sequence). CDR3 nucleotides: TGTGCCAGCAGCCCGGGAGTGAATAGCAATCAGCCCCAGCATTTT. Protein sequence: CASSPGVNSNQPQHF. The whole variable domain, remainder taken from reference TRBV3-1 and TRBJ1-5, is DTAVSQTPKYLVTQMGNDKSIKCEQNLGHDTMYWYKQDSKKFLKIMFSYNNKELIINETVPNRFSPKSPDKAHLNLHINSLELGDSAVYFCASSPGVNSNQPQHFGDGTRLSIL.

CDR3 coding DNA: TGTGCCAGCTTCTGGAGGGGGGCCCGACGAGATACGCAGTATTTT. It translates to CASFWRGARRDTQYF. This chain uses TRBV6-2 or TRBV6-3 with TRBJ2-3, with D tentatively TRBD1 or TRBD2 (6 bases each). The CDR3 covers 15 residues. From germline, CDR1 is MNHEY and CDR2 SVGEGT. V was cut by 8 bases and J by 5 bases, with 20 bases left in between.